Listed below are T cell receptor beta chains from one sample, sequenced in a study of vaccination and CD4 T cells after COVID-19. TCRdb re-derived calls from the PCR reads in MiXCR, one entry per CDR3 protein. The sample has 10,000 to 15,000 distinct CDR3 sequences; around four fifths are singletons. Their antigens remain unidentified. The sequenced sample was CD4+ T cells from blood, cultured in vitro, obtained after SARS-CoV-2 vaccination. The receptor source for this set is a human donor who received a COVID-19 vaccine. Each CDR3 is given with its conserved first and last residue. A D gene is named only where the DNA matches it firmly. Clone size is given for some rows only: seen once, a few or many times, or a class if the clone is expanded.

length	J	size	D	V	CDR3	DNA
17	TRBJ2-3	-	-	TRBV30	CAWSPFGRTESTDTQYF	TGTGCCTGGAGTCCCTTCGGGCGCACGGAGAGCACAGATACGCAGTATTTT
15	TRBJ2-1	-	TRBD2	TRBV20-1	CSASVRTSGDNEQFF	TGCAGTGCTAGCGTGAGAACTAGCGGGGACAATGAGCAGTTCTTC
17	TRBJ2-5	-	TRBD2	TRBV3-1	CASSQKTWASGEKTQYF	TGTGCCAGCAGCCAAAAGACGTGGGCTAGCGGGGAGAAGACCCAGTACTTC
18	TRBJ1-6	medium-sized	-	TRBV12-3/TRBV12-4	CASSRTGFGSSYNSPLHF	TGTGCCAGCTCTCGAACAGGGTTCGGGAGCTCCTATAATTCACCCCTCCACTTT
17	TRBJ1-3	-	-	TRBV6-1	CASSESISQHSGNTIYF	TGTGCCAGCAGTGAAAGCATTAGTCAGCACTCTGGAAACACCATATATTTT
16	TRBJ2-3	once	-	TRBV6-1	CASTPPGLGATDTQYF	TGTGCCAGCACCCCCCCGGGTTTGGGAGCCACAGATACGCAGTATTTT
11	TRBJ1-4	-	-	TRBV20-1	CSGTRDEKLFF	TGCAGTGGTACGAGGGATGAAAAACTGTTTTTT
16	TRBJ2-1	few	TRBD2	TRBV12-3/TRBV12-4	CASSPSGLAGVNEQFF	TGTGCCAGCAGTCCCTCGGGACTAGCGGGGGTCAATGAGCAGTTCTTC
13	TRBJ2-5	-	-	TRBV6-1	CASRWTNQETQYF	TGTGCCAGCAGATGGACTAACCAAGAGACCCAGTACTTC
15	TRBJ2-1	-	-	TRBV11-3	CASSHDGTFYNEQFF	TGTGCCAGCAGTCACGACGGAACCTTCTACAATGAGCAGTTCTTC
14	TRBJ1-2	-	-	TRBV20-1	CSAKTEKVNYGYTF	TGCAGTGCTAAGACCGAGAAAGTAAACTATGGCTACACCTTC
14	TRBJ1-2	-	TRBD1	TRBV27	CASRSLDRLYGYTF	TGTGCCAGTAGAAGCCTGGACAGGCTCTATGGCTACACCTTC
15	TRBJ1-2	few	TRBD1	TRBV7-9	CASSKTGGAAYGYTF	TGTGCCAGCAGCAAGACAGGGGGCGCCGCCTATGGCTACACCTTC
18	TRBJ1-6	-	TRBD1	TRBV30	CAWRRTGGGRLGYSPLHF	TGTGCCTGGAGGAGGACAGGCGGGGGTCGATTGGGGTATTCACCCCTCCACTTT
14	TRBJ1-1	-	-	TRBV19	CASSSWTFYTEAFF	TGTGCCAGTAGTTCGTGGACATTTTACACTGAAGCTTTCTTT
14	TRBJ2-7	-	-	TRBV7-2	CASRRGKSSYEQYF	TGTGCCAGCCGCCGGGGAAAGAGCTCCTACGAGCAGTACTTC
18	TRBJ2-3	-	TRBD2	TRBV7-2	CASSSRSRTSGRADTQYF	TGTGCCAGCAGCTCCAGATCTAGGACTAGCGGACGGGCGGATACGCAGTATTTT
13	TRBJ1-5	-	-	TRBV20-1	CSATDGSLKPQHF	TGCAGTGCTACGGACGGAAGTCTTAAGCCCCAGCATTTT
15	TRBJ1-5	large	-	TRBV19	CASSISWQGGQPQHF	TGTGCCAGTAGTATTTCGTGGCAGGGTGGACAGCCCCAGCATTTT
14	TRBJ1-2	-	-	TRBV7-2	CASSLVGQGYGYTF	TGTGCCAGCAGCTTAGTAGGGCAGGGCTATGGCTACACCTTC
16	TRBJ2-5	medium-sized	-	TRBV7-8	CASSLALAAPGSTQYF	TGTGCCAGCAGCTTAGCGTTGGCAGCCCCTGGGTCGACCCAGTACTTC
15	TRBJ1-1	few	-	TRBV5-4	CASSPSLTVNTEAFF	TGTGCCAGCAGCCCTTCATTGACAGTGAACACTGAAGCTTTCTTT
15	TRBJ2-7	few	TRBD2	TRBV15	CATSVSSGGFYKQYF	TGTGCCACCAGTGTATCTAGCGGGGGGTTCTATAAGCAGTACTTC
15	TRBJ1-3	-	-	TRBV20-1	CSARKGRGTGNTIYF	TGCAGTGCCCGTAAGGGTAGGGGGACTGGAAACACCATATATTTT
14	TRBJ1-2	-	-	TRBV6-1	CASSESPQGRGYTF	TGTGCCAGCAGTGAATCTCCCCAGGGGCGAGGCTACACCTTC
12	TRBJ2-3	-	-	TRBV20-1	CSARTSTDTQYF	TGCAGTGCTAGGACTAGCACAGATACGCAGTATTTT
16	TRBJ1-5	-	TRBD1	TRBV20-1	CSAREPTGGGNQPQHF	TGCAGTGCTAGAGAGCCCACAGGGGGCGGCAATCAGCCCCAGCATTTT
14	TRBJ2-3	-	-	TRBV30	CAWSRGEFTDTQYF	TGTGCCTGGAGCCGAGGGGAATTCACAGATACGCAGTATTTT
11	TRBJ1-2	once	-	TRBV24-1	CATSDFYGYTF	TGTGCCACCAGTGATTTCTATGGCTACACCTTC